This T cell receptor beta chain was profiled in a study of T cell repertoires in cytomegalovirus infection. Background on the study: Both a matching HLA type and CMV infection were indicated by public TCR beta signatures.

This CDR3 contains 14 residues. CDR1 and CDR2 (germline): SGHKS, YYEKEE (reference sequence). V was shortened by 3 bases and J by 0 bases, with 4 bases between the two germline ends. Each CDR3 protein is one row after TCRdb ran MiXCR on the reads. The data hold over 450,000 distinct CDR3 sequences, with 10% to 12% observed a single time. Study outcomes and limitations: Carriers of CMV and the relevant HLA type were discriminated by public TCR beta frequency. What dominated the ex vivo response were HLA-C-restricted CMV-specific TCR beta clonotypes.

This clonotype was seen ten or more times. Antigen specificity is unknown. The TCR originated in a human donor in good health (CMV status not recorded). Some clones in this sample may be carry-over from other donors' samples. The chain employs TRBV5-5 and TRBJ2-6; unclear D gene. Sequences were obtained from PBMCs. As DNA, the CDR3 is TGTGCCAGCAGCTGGGACTCTGGGGCCAACGTCCTGACTTTC. Translating it yields CASSWDSGANVLTF.